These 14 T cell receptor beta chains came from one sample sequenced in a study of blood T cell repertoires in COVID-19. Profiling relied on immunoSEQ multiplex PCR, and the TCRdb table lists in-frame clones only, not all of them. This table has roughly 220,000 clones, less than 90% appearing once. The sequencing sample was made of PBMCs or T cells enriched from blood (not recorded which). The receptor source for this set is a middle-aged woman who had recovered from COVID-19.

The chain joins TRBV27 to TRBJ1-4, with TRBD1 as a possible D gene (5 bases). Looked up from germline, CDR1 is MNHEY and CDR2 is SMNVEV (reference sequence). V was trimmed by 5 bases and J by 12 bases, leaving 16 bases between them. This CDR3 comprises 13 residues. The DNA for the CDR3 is TGTGCCAGCAGTCTAGGGACTCCTGGAGAACTGTTTTTT. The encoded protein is CASSLGTPGELFF. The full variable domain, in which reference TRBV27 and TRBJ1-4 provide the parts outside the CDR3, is EAQVTQNPRYLITVTGKKLTVTCSQNMNHEYMSWYRQDPGLGLRQIYYSMNVEVTDKGDVPEGYKVSRKEKRNFPLILESPSPNQTSLYFCASSLGTPGELFFGSGTQLSVL.

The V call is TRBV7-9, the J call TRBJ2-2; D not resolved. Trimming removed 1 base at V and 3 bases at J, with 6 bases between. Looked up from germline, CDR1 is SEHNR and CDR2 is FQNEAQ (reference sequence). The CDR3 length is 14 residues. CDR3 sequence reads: CASSLVLDTGELFF. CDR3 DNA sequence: TGTGCCAGCAGCTTAGTACTTGACACCGGGGAGCTGTTTTTT. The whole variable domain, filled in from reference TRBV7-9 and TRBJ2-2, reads DTGVSQNPRHKITKRGQNVTFRCDPISEHNRLYWYRQTLGQGPEFLTYFQNEAQLEKSRLLSDRFSAERPKGSFSTLEIQRTEQGDSAMYLCASSLVLDTGELFFGEGSRLTVL.

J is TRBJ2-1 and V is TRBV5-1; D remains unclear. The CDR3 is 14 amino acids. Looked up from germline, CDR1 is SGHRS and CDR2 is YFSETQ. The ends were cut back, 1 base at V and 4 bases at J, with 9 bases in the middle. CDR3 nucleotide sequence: TGCGCCAGCAGCTTGTTGTCCGTATACAATGAGCAGTTCTTC. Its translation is CASSLLSVYNEQFF. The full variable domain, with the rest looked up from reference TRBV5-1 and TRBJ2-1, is KAGVTQTPRYLIKTRGQQVTLSCSPISGHRSVSWYQQTPGQGLQFLFEYFSETQRNKGNFPGRFSGRQFSNSRSEMNVSTLELGDSALYLCASSLLSVYNEQFFGPGTRLTVL.

The DNA for the CDR3 is TGTGCCAGCAGTTCTACAGGGGAAGAGACCCAGTACTTC. Translation: CASSSTGEETQYF. The genes are TRBV6-5 and TRBJ2-5, with 7 bases lining up with TRBD1. The CDR3 has 13 residues. V trimming: 4 bases; J trimming: 3 bases; junction bases outside the gene matches: 2. Germline CDR1 and CDR2: MNHEY and SVGAGI.

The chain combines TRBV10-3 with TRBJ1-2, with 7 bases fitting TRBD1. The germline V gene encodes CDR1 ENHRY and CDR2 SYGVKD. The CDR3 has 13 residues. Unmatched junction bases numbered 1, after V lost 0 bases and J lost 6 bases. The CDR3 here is CAISESQGDGYTF. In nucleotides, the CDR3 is TGTGCCATCAGTGAGTCGCAGGGGGATGGCTACACCTTC.

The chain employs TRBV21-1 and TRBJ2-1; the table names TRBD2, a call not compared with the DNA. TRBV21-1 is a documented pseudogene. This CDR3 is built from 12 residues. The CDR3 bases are TGTGCCAGCAGCACGTCTAGCGGTGAGCAGTTCTTC. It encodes CASSTSSGEQFF.

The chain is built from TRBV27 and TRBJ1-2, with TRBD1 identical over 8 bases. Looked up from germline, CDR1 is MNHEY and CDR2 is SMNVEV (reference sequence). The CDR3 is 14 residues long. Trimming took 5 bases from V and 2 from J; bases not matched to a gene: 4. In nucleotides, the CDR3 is TGTGCCAGCAGTCCTCGGACAGGGAACTATGGCTACACCTTC. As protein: CASSPRTGNYGYTF.

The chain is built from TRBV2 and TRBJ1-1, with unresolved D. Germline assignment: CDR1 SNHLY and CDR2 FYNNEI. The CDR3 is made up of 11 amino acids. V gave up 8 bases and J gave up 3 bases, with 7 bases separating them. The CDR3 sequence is CASSGDTEAFF. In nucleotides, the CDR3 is TGTGCCAGCTCCGGGGACACTGAAGCTTTCTTT.

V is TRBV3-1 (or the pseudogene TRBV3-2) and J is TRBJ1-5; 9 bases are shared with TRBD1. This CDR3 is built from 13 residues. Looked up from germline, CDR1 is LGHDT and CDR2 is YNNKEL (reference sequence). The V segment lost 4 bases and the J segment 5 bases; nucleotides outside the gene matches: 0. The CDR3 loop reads CASSRTGDQPQHF. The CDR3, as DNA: TGTGCCAGCAGCCGGACAGGGGATCAGCCCCAGCATTTT.

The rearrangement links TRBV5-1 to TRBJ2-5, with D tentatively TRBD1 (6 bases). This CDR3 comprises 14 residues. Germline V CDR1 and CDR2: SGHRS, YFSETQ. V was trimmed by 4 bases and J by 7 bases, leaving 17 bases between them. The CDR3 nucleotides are TGCGCCAGCAGCCCCGATCCGGACAGCACGACCCAGTACTTC. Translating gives CASSPDPDSTTQYF.

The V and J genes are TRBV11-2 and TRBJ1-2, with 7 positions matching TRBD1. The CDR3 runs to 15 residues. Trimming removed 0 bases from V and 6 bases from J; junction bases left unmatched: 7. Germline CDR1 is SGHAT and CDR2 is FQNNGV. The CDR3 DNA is TGTGCCAGCAGCTTAGATATACAGGGGAAAAATGGCTACACCTTC. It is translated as CASSLDIQGKNGYTF.

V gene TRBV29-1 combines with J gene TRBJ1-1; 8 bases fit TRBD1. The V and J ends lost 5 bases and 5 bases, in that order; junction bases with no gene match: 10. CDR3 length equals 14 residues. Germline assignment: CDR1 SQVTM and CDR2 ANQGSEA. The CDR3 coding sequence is TGCAGCGTTTTTTTTGGACAGGGTCTTACTGAAGCTTTCTTT. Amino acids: CSVFFGQGLTEAFF. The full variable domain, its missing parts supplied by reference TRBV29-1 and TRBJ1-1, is SAVISQKPSRDICQRGTSLTIQCQVDSQVTMMFWYRQQPGQSLTLIATANQGSEATYESGFVIDKFPISRPNLTFSTLTVSNMSPEDSSIYLCSVFFGQGLTEAFFGQGTRLTVV.

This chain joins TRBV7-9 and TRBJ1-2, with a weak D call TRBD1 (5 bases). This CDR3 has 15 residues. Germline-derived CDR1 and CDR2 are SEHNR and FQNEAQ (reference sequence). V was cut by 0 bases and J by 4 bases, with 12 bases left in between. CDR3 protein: CASSLALGEGYGYTF. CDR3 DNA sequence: TGTGCCAGCAGCTTAGCGCTGGGGGAGGGCTATGGCTACACCTTC.

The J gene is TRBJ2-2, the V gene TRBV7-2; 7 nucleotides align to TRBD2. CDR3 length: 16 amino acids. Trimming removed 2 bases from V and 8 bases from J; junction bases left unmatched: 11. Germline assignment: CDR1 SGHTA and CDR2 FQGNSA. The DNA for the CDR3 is TGTGCCAGCAGCTTACTCGGTCGCGGGAGTATTGGGGAGCTGTTTTTT. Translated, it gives CASSLLGRGSIGELFF.